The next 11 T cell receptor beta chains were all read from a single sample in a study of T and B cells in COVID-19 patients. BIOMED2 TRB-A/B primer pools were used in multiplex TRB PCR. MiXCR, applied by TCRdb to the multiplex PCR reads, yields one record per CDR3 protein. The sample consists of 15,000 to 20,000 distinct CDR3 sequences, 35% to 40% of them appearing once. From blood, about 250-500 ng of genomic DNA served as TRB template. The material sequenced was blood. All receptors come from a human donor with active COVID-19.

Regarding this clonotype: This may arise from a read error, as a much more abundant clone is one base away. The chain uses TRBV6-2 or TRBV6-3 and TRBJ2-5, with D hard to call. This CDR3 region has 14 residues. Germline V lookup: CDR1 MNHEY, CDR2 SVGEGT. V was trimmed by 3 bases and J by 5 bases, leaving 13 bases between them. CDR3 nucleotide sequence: TGTGCCAGCAGTTATGGTTCCCCCCTTGAGACCCAGTACTTC. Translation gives CASSYGSPLETQYF.

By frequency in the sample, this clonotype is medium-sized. CDR3: CATSSGTGDTGELFF. CDR3 coding DNA: TGTGCCACCAGCTCCGGGACAGGAGACACCGGGGAGCTGTTTTTT. The chain links TRBV15 to TRBJ2-2, with 8 bases matching TRBD1. The germline gives CDR1 LNHNV, CDR2 YYDKDF (reference sequence). CDR3 length: 15 amino acids. The V segment lost 5 bases and the J segment 3 bases; nucleotides outside the gene matches: 5.

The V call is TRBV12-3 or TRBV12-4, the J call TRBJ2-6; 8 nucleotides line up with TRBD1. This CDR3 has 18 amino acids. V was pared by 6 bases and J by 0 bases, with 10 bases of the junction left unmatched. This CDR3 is CASSPGQGGPSGANVLTF. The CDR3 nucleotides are TGTGCCAGCAGCCCAGGACAGGGCGGTCCCTCTGGGGCCAACGTCCTGACTTTC.

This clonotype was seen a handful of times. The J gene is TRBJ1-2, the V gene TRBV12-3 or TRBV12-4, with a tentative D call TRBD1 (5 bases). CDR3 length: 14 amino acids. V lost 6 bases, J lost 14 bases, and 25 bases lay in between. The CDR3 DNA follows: TGTGCCAGCAGCCCAAGCGCGGGTTTCCTGGGGGGTACCTTC. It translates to CASSPSAGFLGGTF.

The CDR3 spells CATSKRGGQGPDTQYF. The CDR3 DNA reads TGTGCCACCAGCAAGAGAGGCGGACAGGGACCCGATACGCAGTATTTT. V and J are TRBV15 and TRBJ2-3, with 8 bases identical to TRBD1. There are 16 residues in the CDR3. V was pared by 4 bases and J by 6 bases, with 12 bases of the junction left unmatched. Germline loops: CDR1 LNHNV, CDR2 YYDKDF (reference sequence).

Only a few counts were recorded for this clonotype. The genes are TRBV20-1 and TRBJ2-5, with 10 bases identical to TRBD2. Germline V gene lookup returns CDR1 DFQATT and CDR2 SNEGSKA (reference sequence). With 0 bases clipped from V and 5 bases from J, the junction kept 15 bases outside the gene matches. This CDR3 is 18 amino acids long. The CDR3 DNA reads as TGCAGTGCTAGAGATTTTGGAGAAGCGGGGGGGCCCGCGGAGACCCAGTACTTC. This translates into CSARDFGEAGGPAETQYF.

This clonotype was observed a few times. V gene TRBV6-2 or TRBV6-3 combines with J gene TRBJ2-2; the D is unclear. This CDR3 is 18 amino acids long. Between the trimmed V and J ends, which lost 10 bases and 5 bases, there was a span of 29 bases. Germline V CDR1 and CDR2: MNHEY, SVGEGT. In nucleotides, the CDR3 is TGTGCCACCTGGTCTTGGCGTGGAGTAGCCGGGCGGACCGGGGAGCTGTTTTTT. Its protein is CATWSWRGVAGRTGELFF.

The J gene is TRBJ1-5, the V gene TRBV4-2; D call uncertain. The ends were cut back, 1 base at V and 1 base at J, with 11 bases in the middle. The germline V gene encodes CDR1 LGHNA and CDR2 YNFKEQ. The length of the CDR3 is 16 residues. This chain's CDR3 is CASSQGPRGSNQPQHF. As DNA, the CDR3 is TGTGCCAGCAGCCAAGGACCACGGGGAAGCAATCAGCCCCAGCATTTT.

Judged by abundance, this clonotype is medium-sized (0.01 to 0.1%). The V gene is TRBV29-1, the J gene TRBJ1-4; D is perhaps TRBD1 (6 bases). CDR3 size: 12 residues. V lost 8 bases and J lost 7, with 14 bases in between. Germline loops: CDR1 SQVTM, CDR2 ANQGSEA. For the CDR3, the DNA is TGCAGCTTCTCAACAGGGTTTGAAAAACTGTTTTTT. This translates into CSFSTGFEKLFF.

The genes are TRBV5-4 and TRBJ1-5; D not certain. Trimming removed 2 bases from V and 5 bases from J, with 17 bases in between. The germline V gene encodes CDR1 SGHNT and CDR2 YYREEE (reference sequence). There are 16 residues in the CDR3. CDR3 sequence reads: CASSFGSGSVDQPQHF. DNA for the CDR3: TGTGCCAGCAGCTTTGGCTCGGGGTCGGTAGATCAGCCCCAGCATTTT. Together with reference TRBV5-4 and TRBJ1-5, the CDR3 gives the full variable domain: ETGVTQSPTHLIKTRGQQVTLRCSSQSGHNTVSWYQQALGQGPQFIFQYYREEENGRGNFPPRFSGLQFPNYSSELNVNALELDDSALYLCASSFGSGSVDQPQHFGDGTRLSIL.

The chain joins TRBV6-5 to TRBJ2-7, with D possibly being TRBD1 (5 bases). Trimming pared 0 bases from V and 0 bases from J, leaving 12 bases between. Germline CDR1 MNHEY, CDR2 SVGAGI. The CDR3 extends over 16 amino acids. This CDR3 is CASSYSIRVPSYEQYF. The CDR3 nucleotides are TGTGCCAGCAGTTACTCGATCAGGGTTCCCTCCTACGAGCAGTACTTC.